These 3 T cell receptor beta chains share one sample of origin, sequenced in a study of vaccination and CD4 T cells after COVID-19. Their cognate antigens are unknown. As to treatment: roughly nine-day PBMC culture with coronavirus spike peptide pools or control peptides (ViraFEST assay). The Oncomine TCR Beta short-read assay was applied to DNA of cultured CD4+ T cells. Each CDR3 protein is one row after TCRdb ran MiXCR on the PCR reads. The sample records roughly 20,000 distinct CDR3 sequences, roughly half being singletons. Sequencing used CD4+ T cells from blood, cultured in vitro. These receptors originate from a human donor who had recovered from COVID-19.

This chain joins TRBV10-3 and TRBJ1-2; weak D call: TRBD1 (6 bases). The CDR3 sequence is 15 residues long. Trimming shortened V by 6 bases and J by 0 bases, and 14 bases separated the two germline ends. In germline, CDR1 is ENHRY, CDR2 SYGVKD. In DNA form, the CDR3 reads TGTGCCATCAGCCGGACAGTGGGGTCTAACTATGGCTACACCTTC. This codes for CAISRTVGSNYGYTF.

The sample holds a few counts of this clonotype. The CDR3 nucleotides read TGTGCCAGCAGTCCTTATAAGAACACTGAAGCTTTCTTT. Residues: CASSPYKNTEAFF. The chain combines TRBV27 with TRBJ1-1; no definite D call. V gave up 5 bases and J gave up 1 base, with 8 bases separating them. CDR3 length: 13 amino acids. Germline V gene data show CDR1 as MNHEY and CDR2 as SMNVEV (reference sequence).

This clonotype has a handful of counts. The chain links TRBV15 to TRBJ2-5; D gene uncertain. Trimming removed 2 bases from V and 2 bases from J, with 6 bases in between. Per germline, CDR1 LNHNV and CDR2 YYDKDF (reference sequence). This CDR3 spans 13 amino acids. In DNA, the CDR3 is TGTGCCACCAGCAGACAGGTACAAGAGACCCAGTACTTC. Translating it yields CATSRQVQETQYF.